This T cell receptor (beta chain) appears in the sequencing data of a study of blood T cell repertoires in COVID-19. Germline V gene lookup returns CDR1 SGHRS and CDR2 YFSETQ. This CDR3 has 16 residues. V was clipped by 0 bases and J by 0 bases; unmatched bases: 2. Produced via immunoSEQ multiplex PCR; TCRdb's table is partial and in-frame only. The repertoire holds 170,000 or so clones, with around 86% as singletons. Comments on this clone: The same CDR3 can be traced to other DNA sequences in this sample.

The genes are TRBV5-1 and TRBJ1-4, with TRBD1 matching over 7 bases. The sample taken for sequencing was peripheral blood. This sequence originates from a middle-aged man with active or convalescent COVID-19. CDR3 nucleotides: TGCGCCAGCAGCTTGGGGGGGACAGCAACTAATGAAAAACTGTTTTTT. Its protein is CASSLGGTATNEKLFF.